A single sample gave rise to the 17 T cell receptor beta chains below, sequenced in a study of blood T cells in healthy people across ages. A sample-barcoded 5' primer and a J-beta primer mix were used in a second PCR of roughly 7 to 11 cycles. TCRdb used MiXCR to reprocess the 5' RACE reads, holding one entry per CDR3 protein. This sample has 550,000 to 700,000 distinct CDR3 sequences, with 27% found just once. The sample comprised blood. The receptors originated from a woman aged 65 to 85 in good health.

This clonotype was detected only a few times. The chain employs TRBV6-6 and TRBJ2-1, with 8 bases identical to TRBD1. CDR1 is MNHNY, CDR2 SVGAGI, per germline (reference sequence). The CDR3 runs to 14 residues. V dropped 2 bases and J dropped 5; count of bases not matched to a gene: 2. The CDR3 nucleotides are TGTGCCAGCAGTTACGGACAGGGAGACAATGAGCAGTTCTTC. Its protein is CASSYGQGDNEQFF.

Many counts were recorded for this clonotype. The V gene is TRBV20-1, the J gene TRBJ2-1, with 12 positions matching TRBD2. This CDR3 has 15 residues. From germline, CDR1 is DFQATT and CDR2 SNEGSKA (reference sequence). J gave up 8 bases and V 6 bases, and 11 bases lay outside the gene matches. The CDR3 here is CSASQASGGVYEQFF. The CDR3 DNA sequence: TGCAGTGCCAGCCAGGCTAGCGGGGGGGTCTATGAGCAGTTCTTC.

This chain links TRBV5-1 with TRBJ1-4; TRBD1 is a possible D gene (5 bases). Trimming stripped 5 bases from V and 3 bases from J, with 11 bases between. The CDR3 totals 14 residues. Germline lookup yields CDR1 SGHRS and CDR2 YFSETQ. The chain's CDR3 is CASSRDGSNEKLFF. The CDR3 coding sequence is TGCGCCAGCAGTCGGGACGGATCTAATGAAAAACTGTTTTTT.

This clonotype occurred many times. This chain connects TRBV7-2 to TRBJ1-5, with D tentatively TRBD1 (5 bases). Germline V gene sequence: CDR1 SGHTA, CDR2 FQGNSA. V lost 5 bases to trimming and J lost 7 bases, with 15 bases between them. The CDR3 sequence is 14 residues long. In DNA form, the CDR3 reads TGTGCCAGCAGCCTTGGGGGTGGGGGACAGCCCCAGCATTTT. Its protein is CASSLGGGGQPQHF.

The chain uses TRBV20-1 and TRBJ1-4; the D is unclear. Germline V lookup: CDR1 DFQATT, CDR2 SNEGSKA (reference sequence). The ends were cut back, 3 bases at V and 5 bases at J, with 7 bases in the middle. The CDR3 has 12 amino acids. DNA for the CDR3: TGCAGTGCTAGTCGCAGAAATGAAAAACTGTTTTTT. Protein: CSASRRNEKLFF.

This clonotype was found a few times. The chain links TRBV3-1 to TRBJ2-1, with 7 bases identical to TRBD2. V dropped 0 bases and J dropped 6; count of bases not matched to a gene: 8. The CDR3 is made up of 16 amino acids. Germline lookup yields CDR1 LGHDT and CDR2 YNNKEL (reference sequence). The CDR3 here is CASSQDWSGAFNEQFF. CDR3 nucleotides: TGTGCCAGCAGCCAAGATTGGAGCGGGGCCTTCAATGAGCAGTTCTTC.

This chain uses TRBV3-1 with TRBJ2-7; possibly TRBD1 for D (6 bases). Germline CDR1 LGHDT, CDR2 YNNKEL (reference sequence). CDR3 size: 13 residues. With 5 bases removed from V and 4 bases from J, the gap between germline ends came to 12 bases. The CDR3 region is CASSVQGSYEQYF. Written as DNA, the CDR3 is TGTGCCAGCAGCGTACAGGGTTCGTACGAGCAGTACTTC.

A remark on this clonotype: The junction shows a germline mismatch at one end, possibly a read error. V gene TRBV7-6 combines with J gene TRBJ2-5; no reliable D call. The CDR3 spans 13 residues. Per the germline V gene, CDR1 is SGHVS and CDR2 is FNYEAQ. CDR3 sequence: CASSLVAQETLYF. The CDR3 DNA is TGTGCCAGCAGCTTAGTAGCCCAAGAGACCCTGTACTTC.

This clonotype was seen more than once but under ten times. The chain uses TRBV10-2 and TRBJ1-2; 7 bases agree with TRBD1. With V trimmed by 6 bases and J by 2 bases, 12 bases remained unmatched. Germline V gene data show CDR1 as WSHSY and CDR2 as SAAADI. The CDR3 spans 16 residues. The CDR3 spells CASRGTGAGDNYGYTF. As DNA, the CDR3 is TGCGCCAGCAGGGGAACAGGGGCCGGTGACAACTATGGCTACACCTTC.

The V gene is TRBV5-1, the J gene TRBJ1-6; 8 nucleotides agree with TRBD1. Per germline, CDR1 SGHRS and CDR2 YFSETQ. The CDR3 contains 16 residues. The ends lost 1 base at V and 8 bases at J; junction bases unmatched: 8. The CDR3 nucleotides are TGCGCCAGCAGCTTGAGTTTGGGACAGGCGGATTCACCCCTCCACTTT. This sequence encodes CASSLSLGQADSPLHF.

In this sample, this clonotype turned up a few times. The V call is TRBV20-1, the J call TRBJ2-7, with D uncertain. The V gene lost 3 bases and the J gene lost 6 bases, with 12 bases spanning the gap. Germline CDR1 reads DFQATT; CDR2 reads SNEGSKA (reference sequence). The CDR3 spans 12 residues. The CDR3 sequence: CSASPRSSEQYF. The CDR3 region has the DNA TGCAGTGCTAGCCCCCGTAGTTCCGAGCAGTACTTC.

The chain joins TRBV18 to TRBJ2-7; 7 bases map to TRBD1. V was clipped by 3 bases and J by 2 bases; unmatched bases: 7. The length of the CDR3 is 15 residues. CDR1 KGHSH and CDR2 LQKENI come from the germline V gene. CDR3: CASSPEPGQTYEQYF. The DNA of the CDR3 is TGTGCCAGCTCACCGGAACCGGGACAGACCTACGAGCAGTACTTC.

This clonotype was seen more than once but under ten times. This chain joins TRBV11-3 and TRBJ1-2; D possibly corresponds to TRBD1 (5 bases). Germline V gives CDR1 SGHNT, CDR2 YENEEA. Trimming pared 3 bases from V and 8 bases from J, leaving 22 bases between. The CDR3 has 16 residues. Here the CDR3 reads CASSFSGNRKDVGYTF. In DNA, the CDR3 is TGTGCCAGCAGCTTTTCTGGGAACAGGAAAGATGTCGGCTACACCTTC.

The chain is built from TRBV7-3 and TRBJ2-5, with TRBD2 matching 8 bases. The end of the DNA aligns better with TRBJ2-1, so the J call may be wrong. Germline V CDR1 and CDR2: SGHTA, FQGTGA. This CDR3 region has 17 residues. The DNA of the CDR3 is TGTGCCAGCAGCGCCCAACCGAGCGGGGGTCATTACAATGAGCAGTTCTTC. This encodes CASSAQPSGGHYNEQFF.

The rearrangement links TRBV5-1 to TRBJ1-2, with D hard to call. The CDR3 spans 13 residues. The ends were cut back, 6 bases at V and 1 base at J, with 10 bases in the middle. CDR1 SGHRS and CDR2 YFSETQ come from the germline V gene. The CDR3 here is CASTTDNNYGYTF. In DNA form, the CDR3 reads TGCGCCAGCACAACCGACAATAACTATGGCTACACCTTC. Full variable domain (outside the CDR3, taken from reference TRBV5-1 and TRBJ1-2): KAGVTQTPRYLIKTRGQQVTLSCSPISGHRSVSWYQQTPGQGLQFLFEYFSETQRNKGNFPGRFSGRQFSNSRSEMNVSTLELGDSALYLCASTTDNNYGYTFGSGTRLTVV.

This clonotype occurred a few times. The V gene is TRBV30, the J gene TRBJ2-6; 12 positions match TRBD2. In germline, CDR1 is GTSNPN, CDR2 SVGIG (reference sequence). V lost 7 bases, J lost 2 bases, and 6 bases stayed unmatched. This CDR3 contains 16 residues. In DNA, the CDR3 is TGTGCCTCCCCTCGGACTAGCGGGGCTGGGGCCAACGTCCTGACTTTC. It is translated as CASPRTSGAGANVLTF.

The chain uses TRBV7-2 and TRBJ2-5; D possibly matches TRBD1 or TRBD2 (5 bases each). Trimming stripped 3 bases from V and 0 bases from J, with 14 bases between. The CDR3 has 16 amino acids. Germline CDR1 is SGHTA and CDR2 is FQGNSA. The DNA for the CDR3 is TGTGCCAGCAGCTTGGGAGAAGCAGGGTACCAAGAGACCCAGTACTTC. Its protein is CASSLGEAGYQETQYF.